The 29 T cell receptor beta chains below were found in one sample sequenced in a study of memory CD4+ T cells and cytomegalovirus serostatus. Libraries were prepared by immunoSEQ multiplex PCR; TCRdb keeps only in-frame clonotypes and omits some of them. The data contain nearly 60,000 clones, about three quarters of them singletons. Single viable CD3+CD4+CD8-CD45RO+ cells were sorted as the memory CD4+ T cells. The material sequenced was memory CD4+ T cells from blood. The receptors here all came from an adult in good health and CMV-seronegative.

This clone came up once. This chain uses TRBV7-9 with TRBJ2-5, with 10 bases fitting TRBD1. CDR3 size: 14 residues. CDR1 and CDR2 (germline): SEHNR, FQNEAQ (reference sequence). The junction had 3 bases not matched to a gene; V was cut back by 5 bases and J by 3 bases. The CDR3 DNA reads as TGTGCCAGCAGCCCGGGACAGGGGAAAGAGACCCAGTACTTC. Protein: CASSPGQGKETQYF. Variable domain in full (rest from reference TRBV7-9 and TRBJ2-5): DTGVSQNPRHKITKRGQNVTFRCDPISEHNRLYWYRQTLGQGPEFLTYFQNEAQLEKSRLLSDRFSAERPKGSFSTLEIQRTEQGDSAMYLCASSPGQGKETQYFGPGTRLLVL.

CDR3 amino acids: CASSYKDHTDTQYF. The CDR3 nucleotides are TGTGCCAGCAGTTACAAGGATCACACAGATACGCAGTATTTT. The chain has TRBV6-5 and TRBJ2-3; no clear D. Looked up from germline, CDR1 is MNHEY and CDR2 is SVGAGI. There are 14 residues in the CDR3. V was trimmed by 2 bases and J by 2 bases, leaving 8 bases between them.

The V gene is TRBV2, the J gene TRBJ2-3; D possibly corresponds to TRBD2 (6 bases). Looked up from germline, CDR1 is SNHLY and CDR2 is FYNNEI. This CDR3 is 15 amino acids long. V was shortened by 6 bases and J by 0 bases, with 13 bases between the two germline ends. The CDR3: CASRRDFSSTDTQYF. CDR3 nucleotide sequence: TGTGCCAGCAGGCGGGACTTTTCTAGCACAGATACGCAGTATTTT.

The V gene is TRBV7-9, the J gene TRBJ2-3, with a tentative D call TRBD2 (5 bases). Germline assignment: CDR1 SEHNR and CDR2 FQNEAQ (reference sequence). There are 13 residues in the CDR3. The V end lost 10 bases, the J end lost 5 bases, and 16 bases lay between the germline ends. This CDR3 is CAIVKRSGDTQYF. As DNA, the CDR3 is TGTGCCATCGTTAAGAGGAGCGGAGATACGCAGTATTTT.

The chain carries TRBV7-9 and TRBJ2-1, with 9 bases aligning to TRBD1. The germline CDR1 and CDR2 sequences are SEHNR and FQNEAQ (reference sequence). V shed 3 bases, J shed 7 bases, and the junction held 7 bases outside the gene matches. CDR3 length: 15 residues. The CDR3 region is CASSLTGGGKNEQFF. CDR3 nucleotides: TGTGCCAGCAGCTTGACAGGGGGGGGAAAGAATGAGCAGTTCTTC.

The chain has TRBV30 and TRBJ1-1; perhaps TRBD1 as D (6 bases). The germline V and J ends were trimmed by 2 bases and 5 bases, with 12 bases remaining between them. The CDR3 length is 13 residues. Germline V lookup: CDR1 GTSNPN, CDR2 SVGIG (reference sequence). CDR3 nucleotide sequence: TGTGCCTGGAGTCGACAGGTCTCAACTGAAGCTTTCTTT. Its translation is CAWSRQVSTEAFF.

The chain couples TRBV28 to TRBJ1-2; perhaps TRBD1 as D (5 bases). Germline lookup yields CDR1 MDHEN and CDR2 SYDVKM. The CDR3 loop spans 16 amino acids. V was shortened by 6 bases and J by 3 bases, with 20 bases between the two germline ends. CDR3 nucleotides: TGTGCCAGCAGCCCGACCGGAGTGGGGGAGTACTATGGCTACACCTTC. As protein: CASSPTGVGEYYGYTF.

The CDR3 bases are TGCAGTGCTCCCACCGATAATACGCAGTATTTT. Encoded protein: CSAPTDNTQYF. V is TRBV20-1 and J is TRBJ2-3; D unresolved. Trimming took 5 bases from V and 7 from J, leaving 10 bases between them. Germline V CDR1 and CDR2: DFQATT, SNEGSKA (reference sequence). The CDR3 covers 11 residues.

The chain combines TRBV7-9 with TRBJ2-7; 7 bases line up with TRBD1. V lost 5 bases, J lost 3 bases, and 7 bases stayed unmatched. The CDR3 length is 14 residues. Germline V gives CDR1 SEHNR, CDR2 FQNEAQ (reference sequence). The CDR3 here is CASSPRDSHYEQYF. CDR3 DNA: TGTGCCAGCAGCCCACGGGACAGTCACTACGAGCAGTACTTC.

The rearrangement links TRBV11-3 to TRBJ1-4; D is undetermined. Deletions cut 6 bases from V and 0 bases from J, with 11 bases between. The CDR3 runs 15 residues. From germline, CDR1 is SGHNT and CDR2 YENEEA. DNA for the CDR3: TGTGCCAGCAGTTCTACAGCTGCAACTAATGAAAAACTGTTTTTT. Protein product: CASSSTAATNEKLFF.

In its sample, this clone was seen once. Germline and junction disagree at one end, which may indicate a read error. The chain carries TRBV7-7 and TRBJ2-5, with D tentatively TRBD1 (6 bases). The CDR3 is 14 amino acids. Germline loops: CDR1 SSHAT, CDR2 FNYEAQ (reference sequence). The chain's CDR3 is CASSPTGSRETQYF. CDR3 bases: TGTGCTAGCAGCCCCACAGGGAGTCGAGAGACCCAGTACTTC.

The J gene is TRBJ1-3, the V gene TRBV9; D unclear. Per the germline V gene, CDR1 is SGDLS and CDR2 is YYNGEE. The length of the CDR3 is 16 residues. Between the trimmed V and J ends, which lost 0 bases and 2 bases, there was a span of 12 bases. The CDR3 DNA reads TGTGCCAGCAGCGTAGGCCCCGGGGTTCCTGGAAACACCATATATTTT. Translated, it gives CASSVGPGVPGNTIYF.

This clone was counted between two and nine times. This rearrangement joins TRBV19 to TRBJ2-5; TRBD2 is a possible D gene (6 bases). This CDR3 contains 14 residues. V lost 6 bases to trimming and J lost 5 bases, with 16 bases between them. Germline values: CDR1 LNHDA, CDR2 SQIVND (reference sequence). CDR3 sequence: CASRSTGDGETQYF. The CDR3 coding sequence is TGTGCCAGTAGATCTACGGGGGACGGGGAGACCCAGTACTTC.

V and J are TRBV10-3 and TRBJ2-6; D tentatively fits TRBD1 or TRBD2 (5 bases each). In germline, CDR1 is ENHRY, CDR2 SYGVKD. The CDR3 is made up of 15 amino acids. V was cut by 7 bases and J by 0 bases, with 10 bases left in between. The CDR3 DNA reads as TGTGCCATCAAGCCGGGGCACTCTGGGGCCAACGTCCTGACTTTC. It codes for CAIKPGHSGANVLTF.

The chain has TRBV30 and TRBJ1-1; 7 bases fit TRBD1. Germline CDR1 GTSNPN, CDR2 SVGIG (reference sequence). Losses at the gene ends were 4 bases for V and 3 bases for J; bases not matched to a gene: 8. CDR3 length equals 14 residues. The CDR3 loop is CAWTTTGRDTEAFF. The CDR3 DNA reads TGTGCCTGGACGACGACAGGGAGAGACACTGAAGCTTTCTTT.

The chain's CDR3 is CASSQYGQGKGYTF. CDR3 in DNA: TGTGCCAGCAGCCAATATGGACAGGGGAAAGGCTACACCTTC. The gene calls are TRBV7-2 and TRBJ1-2, with 9 bases fitting TRBD1. CDR3 size: 14 residues. Germline V gives CDR1 SGHTA, CDR2 FQGNSA. The J segment lost 8 bases and the V segment lost 5 bases, leaving 9 bases of the junction unmatched.

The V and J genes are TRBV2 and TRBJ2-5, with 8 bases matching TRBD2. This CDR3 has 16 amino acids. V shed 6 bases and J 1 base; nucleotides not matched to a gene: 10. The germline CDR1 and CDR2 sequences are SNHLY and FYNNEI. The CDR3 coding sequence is TGTGCCAGCAGCCTTCAGGCGGGAGGTGGCCAAGAGACCCAGTACTTC. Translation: CASSLQAGGGQETQYF.

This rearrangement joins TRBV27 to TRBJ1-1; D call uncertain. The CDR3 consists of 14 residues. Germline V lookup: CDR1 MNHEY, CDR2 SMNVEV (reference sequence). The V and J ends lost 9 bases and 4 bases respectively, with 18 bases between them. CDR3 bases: TGTGCCAGTAATCCCATTCACCAAGGCACTGAAGCTTTCTTT. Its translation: CASNPIHQGTEAFF.

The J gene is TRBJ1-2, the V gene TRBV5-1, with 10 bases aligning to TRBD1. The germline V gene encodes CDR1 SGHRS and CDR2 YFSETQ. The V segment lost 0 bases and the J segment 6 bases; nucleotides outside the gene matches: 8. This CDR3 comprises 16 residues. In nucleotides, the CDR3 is TGCGCCAGCAGCTTGGATGGTGGGACAGGGGCCCATGGCTACACCTTC. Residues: CASSLDGGTGAHGYTF.

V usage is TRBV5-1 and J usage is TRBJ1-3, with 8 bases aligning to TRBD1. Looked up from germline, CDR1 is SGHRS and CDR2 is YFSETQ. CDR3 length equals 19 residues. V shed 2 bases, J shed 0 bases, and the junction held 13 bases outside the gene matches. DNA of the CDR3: TGCGCCAGCAGCTTAGATGGGACAGGCGGCCCTAGCTCTGGAAACACCATATATTTT. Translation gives CASSLDGTGGPSSGNTIYF.

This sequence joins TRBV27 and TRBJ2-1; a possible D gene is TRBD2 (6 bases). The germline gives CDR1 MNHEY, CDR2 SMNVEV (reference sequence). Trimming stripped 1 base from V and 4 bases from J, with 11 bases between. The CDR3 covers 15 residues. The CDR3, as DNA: TGTGCCAGCAGTTTATGGCTAGCGCCATACAATGAGCAGTTCTTC. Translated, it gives CASSLWLAPYNEQFF.

CDR3 residues: CASSPEGGQPQHF. DNA for the CDR3: TGTGCCAGCTCACCAGAGGGAGGCCAGCCCCAGCATTTT. J is TRBJ1-5 and V is TRBV18; D gene uncertain. The V gene's germline CDR1 is KGHSH and CDR2 LQKENI. The CDR3 is made up of 13 amino acids. Deletions cut 2 bases from V and 7 bases from J, with 9 bases between.

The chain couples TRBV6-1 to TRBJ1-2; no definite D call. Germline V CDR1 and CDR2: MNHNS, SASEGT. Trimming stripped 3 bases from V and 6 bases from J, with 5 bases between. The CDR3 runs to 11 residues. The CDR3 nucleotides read TGTGCCAGCAGTGAGGGTAATGGCTACACCTTC. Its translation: CASSEGNGYTF.

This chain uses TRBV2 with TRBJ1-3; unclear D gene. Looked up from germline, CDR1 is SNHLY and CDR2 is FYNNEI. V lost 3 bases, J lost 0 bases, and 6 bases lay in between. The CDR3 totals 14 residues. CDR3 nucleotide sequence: TGTGCCAGCAGTGACGTACTCTCTGGAAACACCATATATTTT. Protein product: CASSDVLSGNTIYF.

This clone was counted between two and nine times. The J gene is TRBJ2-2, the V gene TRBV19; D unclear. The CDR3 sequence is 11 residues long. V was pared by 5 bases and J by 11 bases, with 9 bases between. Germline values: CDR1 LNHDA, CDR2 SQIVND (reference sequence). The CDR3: CASSGAVELFF. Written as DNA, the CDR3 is TGTGCCAGTAGTGGAGCAGTAGAGCTGTTTTTT.

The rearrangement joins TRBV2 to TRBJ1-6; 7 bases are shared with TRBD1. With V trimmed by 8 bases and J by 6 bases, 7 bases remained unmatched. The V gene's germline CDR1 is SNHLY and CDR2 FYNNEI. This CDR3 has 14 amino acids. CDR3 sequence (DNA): TGTGCCAGCGGGGGACAGATTCTTAATTCACCCCTCCACTTT. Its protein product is CASGGQILNSPLHF.

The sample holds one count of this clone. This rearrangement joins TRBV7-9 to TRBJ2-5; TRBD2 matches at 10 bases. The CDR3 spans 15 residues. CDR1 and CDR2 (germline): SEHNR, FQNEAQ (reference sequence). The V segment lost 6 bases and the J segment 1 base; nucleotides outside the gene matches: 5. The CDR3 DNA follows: TGTGCCAGCAGTGTAGCGGGAGGATTCCAAGAGACCCAGTACTTC. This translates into CASSVAGGFQETQYF.

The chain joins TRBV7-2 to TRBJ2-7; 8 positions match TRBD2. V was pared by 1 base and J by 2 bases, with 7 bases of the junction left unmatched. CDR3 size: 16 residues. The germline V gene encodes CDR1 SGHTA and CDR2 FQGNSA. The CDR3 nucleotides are TGTGCCAGCAGCTTAGGGGCGGGAGGCCTTACCTACGAGCAGTACTTC. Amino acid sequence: CASSLGAGGLTYEQYF.

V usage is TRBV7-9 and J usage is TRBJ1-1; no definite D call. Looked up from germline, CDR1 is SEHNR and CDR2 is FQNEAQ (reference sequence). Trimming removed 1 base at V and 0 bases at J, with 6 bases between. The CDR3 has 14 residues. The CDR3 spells CASSLDTLNTEAFF. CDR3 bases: TGTGCCAGCAGCTTAGACACTTTGAACACTGAAGCTTTCTTT. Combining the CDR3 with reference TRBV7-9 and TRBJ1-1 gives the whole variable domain DTGVSQNPRHKITKRGQNVTFRCDPISEHNRLYWYRQTLGQGPEFLTYFQNEAQLEKSRLLSDRFSAERPKGSFSTLEIQRTEQGDSAMYLCASSLDTLNTEAFFGQGTRLTVV.